This T cell receptor (beta chain) was captured by sequencing in a study of vaccination and CD4 T cells after COVID-19. Study details: The cells were exposed to overlapping spike peptides originating from SARS-CoV-2, HCoV-NL63, HCoV-OC43 and HCoV-229E for stimulation.

The germline gives CDR1 SGHRS, CDR2 YFSETQ. The CDR3 totals 16 residues. V lost 0 bases to trimming and J lost 0 bases, with 10 bases between them. Treatment in this sample: roughly 11-day PBMC culture with coronavirus spike peptide pools or control peptides (ViraFEST assay). Peptide pools at 9.5 to 10 ug/ml stimulated 2 million or so PBMCs per well with approximately 9.1 IU/ml IL-2. Cultures got half-medium changes with IL-2 on days 3 and 7. This clonotype was found once. Its antigen is currently unknown. With the Oncomine TCR Beta short-read assay, DNA from cultured CD4+ T cells was sequenced. It was from cultured CD4+ T cells that genomic DNA was extracted. TCRdb fed the PCR reads into MiXCR, producing one record per CDR3 protein. The sample consists of some 3,400 distinct CDR3 sequences, about 80% of them appearing once.

The sequencing input was CD4+ T cells from blood, cultured in vitro. This sequence was found in a human donor who had recovered from COVID-19. J is TRBJ2-1 and V is TRBV5-1, with no clear D. CDR3 region: CASSLASLSSYNEQFF. CDR3 bases: TGCGCCAGCAGCTTGGCCTCCTTGAGCTCCTACAATGAGCAGTTCTTC.